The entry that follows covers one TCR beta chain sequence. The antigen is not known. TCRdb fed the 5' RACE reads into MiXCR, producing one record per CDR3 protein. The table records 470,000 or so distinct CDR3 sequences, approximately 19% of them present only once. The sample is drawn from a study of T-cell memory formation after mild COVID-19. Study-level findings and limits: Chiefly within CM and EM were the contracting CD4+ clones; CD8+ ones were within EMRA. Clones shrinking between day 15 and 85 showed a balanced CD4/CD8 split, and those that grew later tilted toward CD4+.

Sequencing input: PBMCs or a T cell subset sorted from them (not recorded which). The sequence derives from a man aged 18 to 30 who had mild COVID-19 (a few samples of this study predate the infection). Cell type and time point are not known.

The CDR3 region has the DNA TGTGCCAGCAGGGACACAGGACTCTACGAGCAGTACTTC. Amino acids: CASRDTGLYEQYF. J is TRBJ2-7 and V is TRBV6-2 or TRBV6-3, with D perhaps matching TRBD1 or TRBD2 (5 bases each). The CDR3 has 13 residues. V was cut by 6 bases and J by 3 bases, with 12 bases left in between. The germline V gene has CDR1 MNHEY and CDR2 SVGEGT.